This T cell receptor beta chain derives from a study of T cells after yellow fever vaccination. General study results and limits: A small share of clonotypes appeared in both CD4 and CD8 compartments. Compared with primary, the secondary response was weaker and peaked at day 5, not 15. Abundant clonotypes from the bulk population could get into FACS-sorted repertoires as contaminants.

V shed 0 bases, J shed 5 bases, and the junction held 9 bases outside the gene matches. The germline V gene has CDR1 MNHEY and CDR2 SVGAGI. The CDR3 is made up of 17 amino acids. UMIs and a universal primer site were added when TCR cDNA was made by 5'RACE template switching. TCRdb re-derived calls from the 5' RACE reads in MiXCR, one entry per CDR3 protein. This table holds 95,000 to 150,000 distinct CDR3 sequences, under 9% found once. Concerning this clonotype: What it recognizes is unknown.

The rearrangement links TRBV6-5 to TRBJ1-2; 10 nucleotides agree with TRBD1. This sequence originates from a man between 18 and 29 years old who received the YFV17D yellow fever vaccine. The sample in question was CD8+ T cells sorted from PBMCs, obtained on the day of the yellow fever booster vaccination. CDR3 residues: CASSYSPPGQGWYGYTF. CDR3 nucleotide sequence: TGTGCCAGCAGTTACTCGCCCCCGGGACAGGGGTGGTATGGCTACACCTTC.